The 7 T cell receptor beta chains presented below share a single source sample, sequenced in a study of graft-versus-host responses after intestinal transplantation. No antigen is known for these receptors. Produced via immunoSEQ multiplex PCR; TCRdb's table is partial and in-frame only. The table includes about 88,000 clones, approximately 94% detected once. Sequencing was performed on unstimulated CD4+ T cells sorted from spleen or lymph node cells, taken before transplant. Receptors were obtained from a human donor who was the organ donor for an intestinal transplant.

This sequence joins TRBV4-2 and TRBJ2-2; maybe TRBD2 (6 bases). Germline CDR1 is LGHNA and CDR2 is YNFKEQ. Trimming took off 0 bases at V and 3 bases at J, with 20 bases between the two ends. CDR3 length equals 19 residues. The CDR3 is CASSQDLIGGDRDTGELFF. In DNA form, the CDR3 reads TGTGCCAGCAGCCAAGATTTAATTGGCGGGGATCGGGACACCGGGGAGCTGTTTTTT.

The CDR3 DNA follows: TGCGCCAGCAGCTTGGTCTTCGGTCAGCCCCAGCATTTT. Translation gives CASSLVFGQPQHF. This chain joins TRBV5-1 and TRBJ1-5, with D unresolved. Deletions cut 0 bases from V and 6 bases from J, with 7 bases between. Germline assignment: CDR1 SGHRS and CDR2 YFSETQ. The CDR3 runs 13 residues.

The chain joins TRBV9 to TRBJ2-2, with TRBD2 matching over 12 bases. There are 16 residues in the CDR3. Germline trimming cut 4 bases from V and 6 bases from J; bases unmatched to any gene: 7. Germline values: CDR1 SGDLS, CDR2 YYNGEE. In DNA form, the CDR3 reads TGTGCCAGCAGCCCCCGGACTAGCGGGGTCCCCGGGGAGCTGTTTTTT. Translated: CASSPRTSGVPGELFF.

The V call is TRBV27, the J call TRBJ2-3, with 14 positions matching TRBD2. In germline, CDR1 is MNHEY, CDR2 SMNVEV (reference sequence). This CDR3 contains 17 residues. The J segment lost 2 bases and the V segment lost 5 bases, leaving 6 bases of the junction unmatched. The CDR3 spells CASSTGLAGASTDTQYF. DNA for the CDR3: TGTGCCAGCAGTACGGGACTAGCGGGGGCCTCCACAGATACGCAGTATTTT.

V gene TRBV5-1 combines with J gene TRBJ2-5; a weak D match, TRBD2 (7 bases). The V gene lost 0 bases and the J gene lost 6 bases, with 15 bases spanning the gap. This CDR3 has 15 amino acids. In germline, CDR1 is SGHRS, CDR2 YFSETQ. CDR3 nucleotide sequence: TGCGCCAGCAGCTTGGTGGCGGGGGCGCCGAAGACCCAGTACTTC. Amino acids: CASSLVAGAPKTQYF.

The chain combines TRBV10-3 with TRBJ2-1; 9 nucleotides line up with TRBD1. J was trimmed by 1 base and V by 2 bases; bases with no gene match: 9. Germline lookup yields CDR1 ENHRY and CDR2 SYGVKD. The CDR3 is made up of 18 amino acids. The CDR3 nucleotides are TGTGCCATCAGTGAGGGGACAGGGAATACGAAGTCCTACAATGAGCAGTTCTTC. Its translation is CAISEGTGNTKSYNEQFF.

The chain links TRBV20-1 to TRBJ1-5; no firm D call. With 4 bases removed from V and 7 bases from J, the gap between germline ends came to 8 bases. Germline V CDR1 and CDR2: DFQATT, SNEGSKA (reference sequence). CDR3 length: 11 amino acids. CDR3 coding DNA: TGCAGTGCTATCCGTGGGCAGCCCCAGCATTTT. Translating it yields CSAIRGQPQHF.